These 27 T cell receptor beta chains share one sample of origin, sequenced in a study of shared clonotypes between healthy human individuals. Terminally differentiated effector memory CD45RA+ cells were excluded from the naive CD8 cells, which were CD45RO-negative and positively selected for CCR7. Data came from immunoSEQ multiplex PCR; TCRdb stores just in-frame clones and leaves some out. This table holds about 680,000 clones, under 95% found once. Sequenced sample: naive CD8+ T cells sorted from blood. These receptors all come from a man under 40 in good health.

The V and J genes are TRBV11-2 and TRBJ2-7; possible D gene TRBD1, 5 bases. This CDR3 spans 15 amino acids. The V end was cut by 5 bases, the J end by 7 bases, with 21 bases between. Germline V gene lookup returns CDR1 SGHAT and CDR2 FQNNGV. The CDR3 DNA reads TGTGCCAGCAGCCTACGATTTAAAGGACATGTAGAGCAGTACTTC. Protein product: CASSLRFKGHVEQYF.

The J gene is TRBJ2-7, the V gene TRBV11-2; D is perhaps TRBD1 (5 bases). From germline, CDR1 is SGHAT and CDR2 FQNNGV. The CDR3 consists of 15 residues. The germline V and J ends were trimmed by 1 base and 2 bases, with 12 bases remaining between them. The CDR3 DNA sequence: TGTGCCAGCAGCTTAGTTTCAAGGACACCCTACGAGCAGTACTTC. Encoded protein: CASSLVSRTPYEQYF. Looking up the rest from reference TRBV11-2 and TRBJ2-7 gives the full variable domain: EAGVAQSPRYKIIEKRQSVAFWCNPISGHATLYWYQQILGQGPKLLIQFQNNGVVDDSQLPKDRFSAERLKGVDSTLKIQPAKLEDSAVYLCASSLVSRTPYEQYFGPGTRLTVT.

CDR3 bases: TGTGCCAGCAGTTCCCGGGCGACTGCAACTAATGAAAAACTGTTTTTT. It yields the protein CASSSRATATNEKLFF. This chain connects TRBV27 to TRBJ1-4; D gene uncertain. The CDR3 spans 16 residues. V dropped 4 bases and J dropped 0 bases, with 12 bases sitting between them. CDR1 and CDR2 from the germline V gene are MNHEY and SMNVEV (reference sequence).

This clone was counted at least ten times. In DNA form, the CDR3 reads TGTGCCACTGGGGGATATAGCAATCAGCCCCAGCATTTT. This sequence encodes CATGGYSNQPQHF. This sequence joins TRBV27 and TRBJ1-5; tentative D call: TRBD1 (5 bases). Trimming left V 10 bases short and J 0 bases short, with 10 bases between. Germline lookup yields CDR1 MNHEY and CDR2 SMNVEV (reference sequence). The CDR3 runs 13 residues.

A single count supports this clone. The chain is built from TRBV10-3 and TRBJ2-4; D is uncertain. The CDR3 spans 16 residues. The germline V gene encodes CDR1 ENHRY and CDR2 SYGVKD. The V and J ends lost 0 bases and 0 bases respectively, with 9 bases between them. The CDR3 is CAISESRILAKNIQYF. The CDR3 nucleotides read TGTGCCATCAGTGAGTCGAGGATACTAGCCAAAAACATTCAGTACTTC.

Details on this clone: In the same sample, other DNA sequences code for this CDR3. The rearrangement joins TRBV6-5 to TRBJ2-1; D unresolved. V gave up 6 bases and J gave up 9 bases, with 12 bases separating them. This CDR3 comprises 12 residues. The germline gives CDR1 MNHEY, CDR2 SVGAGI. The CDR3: CASSYIRGEQFF. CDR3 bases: TGTGCCAGCAGCTACATCCGTGGTGAGCAGTTCTTC.

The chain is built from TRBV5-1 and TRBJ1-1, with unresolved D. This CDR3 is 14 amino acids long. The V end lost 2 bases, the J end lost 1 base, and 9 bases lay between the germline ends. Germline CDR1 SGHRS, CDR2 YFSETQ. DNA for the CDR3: TGCGCCAGCAGCTTTGGTGGAGAGAACACTGAAGCTTTCTTT. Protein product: CASSFGGENTEAFF. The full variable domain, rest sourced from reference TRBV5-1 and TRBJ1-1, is KAGVTQTPRYLIKTRGQQVTLSCSPISGHRSVSWYQQTPGQGLQFLFEYFSETQRNKGNFPGRFSGRQFSNSRSEMNVSTLELGDSALYLCASSFGGENTEAFFGQGTRLTVV.

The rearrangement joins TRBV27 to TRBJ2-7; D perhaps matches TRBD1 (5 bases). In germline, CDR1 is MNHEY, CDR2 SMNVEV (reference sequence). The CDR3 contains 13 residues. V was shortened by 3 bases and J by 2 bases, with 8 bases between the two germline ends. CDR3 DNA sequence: TGTGCCAGCAGTTTCGACAGTACCTACGAGCAGTACTTC. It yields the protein CASSFDSTYEQYF.

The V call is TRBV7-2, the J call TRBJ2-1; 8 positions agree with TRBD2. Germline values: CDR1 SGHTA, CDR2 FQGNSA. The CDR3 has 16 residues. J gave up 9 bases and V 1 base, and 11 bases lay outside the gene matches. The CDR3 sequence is CASSLEVSGAGGEQFF. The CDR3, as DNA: TGTGCCAGCAGCTTAGAGGTTAGCGGGGCAGGCGGTGAGCAGTTCTTC.

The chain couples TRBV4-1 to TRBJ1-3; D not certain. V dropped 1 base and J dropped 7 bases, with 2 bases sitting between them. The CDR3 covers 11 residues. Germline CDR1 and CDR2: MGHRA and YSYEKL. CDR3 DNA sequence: TGCGCCAGCAGCCAAGGGAACACCATATATTTT. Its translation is CASSQGNTIYF.

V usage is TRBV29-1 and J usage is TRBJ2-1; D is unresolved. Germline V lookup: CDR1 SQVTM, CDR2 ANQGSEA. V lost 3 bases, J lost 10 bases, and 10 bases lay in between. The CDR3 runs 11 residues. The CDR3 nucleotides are TGCAGCGTTGAGACGGTCCCAGAGCAGTTCTTC. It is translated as CSVETVPEQFF.

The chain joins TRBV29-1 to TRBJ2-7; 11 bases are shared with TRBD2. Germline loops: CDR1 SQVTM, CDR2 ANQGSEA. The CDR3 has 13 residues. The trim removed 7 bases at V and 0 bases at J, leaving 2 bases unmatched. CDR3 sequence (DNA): TGCAGCGCGGGACTAGCGGCCTCCTACGAGCAGTACTTC. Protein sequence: CSAGLAASYEQYF.

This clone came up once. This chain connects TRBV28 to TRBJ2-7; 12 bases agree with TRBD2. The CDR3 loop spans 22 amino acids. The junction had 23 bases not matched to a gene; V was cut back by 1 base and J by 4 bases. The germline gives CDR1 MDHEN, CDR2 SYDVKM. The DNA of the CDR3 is TGTGCCAGCAGTTTATCCCGGACTAGCGGGAACTCGTTCGGGCTCGTAACTTACGAGCAGTACTTC. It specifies CASSLSRTSGNSFGLVTYEQYF.

As DNA, the CDR3 is TGTGCCAGCAGCTTACAGGACAGACAATACAATGAGCAGTTCTTC. It yields the protein CASSLQDRQYNEQFF. The chain couples TRBV7-8 to TRBJ2-1, with D perhaps matching TRBD1 (6 bases). The germline CDR1 and CDR2 sequences are SGHVS and FQNEAQ. The V end lost 2 bases, the J end lost 4 bases, and 12 bases lay between the germline ends. This CDR3 is built from 15 residues.

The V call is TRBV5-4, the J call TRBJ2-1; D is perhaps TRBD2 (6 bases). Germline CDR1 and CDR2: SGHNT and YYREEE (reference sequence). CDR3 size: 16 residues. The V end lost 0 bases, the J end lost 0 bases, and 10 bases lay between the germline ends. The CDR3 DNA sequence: TGTGCCAGCAGCTTGGTCGGGGGAGTCTCCTACAATGAGCAGTTCTTC. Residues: CASSLVGGVSYNEQFF.

The CDR3 region is CASSLEPPTRTNTGELFF. The CDR3 DNA follows: TGTGCCAGCTCACTCGAGCCCCCAACAAGAACGAACACCGGGGAGCTGTTTTTT. The gene calls are TRBV18 and TRBJ2-2; D ambiguous. V was pared by 4 bases and J by 0 bases, with 18 bases between. There are 18 residues in the CDR3. The V gene's germline CDR1 is KGHSH and CDR2 LQKENI.

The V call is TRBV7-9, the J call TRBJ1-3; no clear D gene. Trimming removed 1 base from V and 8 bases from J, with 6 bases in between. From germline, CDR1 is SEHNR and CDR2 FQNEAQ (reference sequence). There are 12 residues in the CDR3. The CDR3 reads CASSLVEDTIYF. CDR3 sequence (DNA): TGTGCCAGCAGCTTAGTTGAGGACACCATATATTTT.

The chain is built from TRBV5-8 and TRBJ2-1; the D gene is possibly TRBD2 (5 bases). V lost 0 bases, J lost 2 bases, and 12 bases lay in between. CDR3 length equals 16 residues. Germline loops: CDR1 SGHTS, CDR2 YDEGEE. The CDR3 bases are TGTGCCAGCAGCTTGGGGGCGGGTGCTGCCTACAATGAGCAGTTCTTC. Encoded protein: CASSLGAGAAYNEQFF.

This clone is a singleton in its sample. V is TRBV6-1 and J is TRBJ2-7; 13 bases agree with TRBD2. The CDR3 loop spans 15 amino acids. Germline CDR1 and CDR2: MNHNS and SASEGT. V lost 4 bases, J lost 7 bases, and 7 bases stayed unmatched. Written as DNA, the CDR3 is TGTGCCAGCAGTGGGACTAGCGGGAGCCTGGGGGAGCAGTACTTC. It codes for CASSGTSGSLGEQYF.

CDR3 sequence: CASSVEGLGNTIYF. CDR3 bases: TGTGCCAGCAGCGTAGAGGGACTTGGAAACACCATATATTTT. The chain has TRBV9 and TRBJ1-3; D possibly corresponds to TRBD1 (5 bases). Germline-derived CDR1 and CDR2 are SGDLS and YYNGEE. This CDR3 is built from 14 residues. The V end lost 0 bases, the J end lost 3 bases, and 7 bases lay between the germline ends.

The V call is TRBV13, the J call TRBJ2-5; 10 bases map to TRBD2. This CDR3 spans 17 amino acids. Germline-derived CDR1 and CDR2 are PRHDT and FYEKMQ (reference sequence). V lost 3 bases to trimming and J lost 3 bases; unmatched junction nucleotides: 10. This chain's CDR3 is CASSFTPGLAEEETQYF. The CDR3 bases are TGTGCCAGCAGCTTCACCCCAGGACTAGCGGAAGAAGAGACCCAGTACTTC. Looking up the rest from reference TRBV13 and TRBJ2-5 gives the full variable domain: AAGVIQSPRHLIKEKRETATLKCYPIPRHDTVYWYQQGPGQDPQFLISFYEKMQSDKGSIPDRFSAQQFSDYHSELNMSSLELGDSALYFCASSFTPGLAEEETQYFGPGTRLLVL.

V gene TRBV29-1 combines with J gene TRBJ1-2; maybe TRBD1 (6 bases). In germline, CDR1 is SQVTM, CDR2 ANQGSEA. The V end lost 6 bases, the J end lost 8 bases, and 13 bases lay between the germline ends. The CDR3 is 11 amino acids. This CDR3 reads CSVRGNRGYTF. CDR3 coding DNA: TGCAGCGTGAGGGGGAATCGGGGCTACACCTTC.

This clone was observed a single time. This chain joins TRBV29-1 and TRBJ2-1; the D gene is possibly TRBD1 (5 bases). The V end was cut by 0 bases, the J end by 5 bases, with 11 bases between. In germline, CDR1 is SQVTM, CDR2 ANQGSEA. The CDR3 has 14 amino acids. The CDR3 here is CSVEDRKGDNEQFF. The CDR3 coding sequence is TGCAGCGTTGAAGATCGAAAAGGGGACAATGAGCAGTTCTTC.

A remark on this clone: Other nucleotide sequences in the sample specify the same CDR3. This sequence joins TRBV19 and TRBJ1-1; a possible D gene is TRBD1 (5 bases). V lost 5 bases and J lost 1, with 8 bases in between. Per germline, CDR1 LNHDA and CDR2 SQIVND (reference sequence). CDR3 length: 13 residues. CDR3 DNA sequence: TGTGCCAGTAGTCCCGGACAGAACACTGAAGCTTTCTTT. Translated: CASSPGQNTEAFF.

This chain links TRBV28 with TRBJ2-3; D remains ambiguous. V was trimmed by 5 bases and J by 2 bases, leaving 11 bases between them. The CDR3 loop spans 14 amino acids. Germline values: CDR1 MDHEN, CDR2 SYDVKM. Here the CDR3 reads CASSPTRYTDTQYF. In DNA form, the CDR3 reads TGTGCCAGCAGTCCAACAAGATACACAGATACGCAGTATTTT.

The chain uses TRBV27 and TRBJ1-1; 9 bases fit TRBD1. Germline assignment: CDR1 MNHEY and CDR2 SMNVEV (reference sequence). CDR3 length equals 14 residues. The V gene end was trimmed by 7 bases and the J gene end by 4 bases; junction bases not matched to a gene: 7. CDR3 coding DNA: TGTGCCAGCACTTCTGGGACAGGGTCCACTGAAGCTTTCTTT. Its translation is CASTSGTGSTEAFF.

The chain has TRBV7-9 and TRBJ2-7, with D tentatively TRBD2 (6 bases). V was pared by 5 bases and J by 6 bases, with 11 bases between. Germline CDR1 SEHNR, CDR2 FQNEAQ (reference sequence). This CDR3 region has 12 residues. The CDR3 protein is CASSKTSAEQYF. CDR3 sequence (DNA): TGTGCCAGCAGCAAGACTAGTGCCGAGCAGTACTTC.